This T cell receptor (beta chain) originates from a study of tumor-infiltrating lymphocytes in primary liver carcinoma. The study's findings and limits: Tumor-blood pairs (like tumor-adjacent pairs) overlapped less than tumor region pairs did.

The tissue used was unsorted bulk material of roughly 17-32 mg. RNA and DNA were co-extracted from it with the AllPrep DNA/RNA mini kit. Starting from around 500 ng of total RNA, TCR beta cDNA was produced with a primer in the constant region. Three-round nested multiplex PCR performed with slightly modified ARM-PCR produced the TCR beta libraries. Each of the first two PCR rounds ran roughly 10 cycles with TRBV1-TRBV30 forward and C-beta reverse primers. Each CDR3 protein is one row after TCRdb ran MiXCR on the multiplex PCR reads. The table records roughly 120,000 distinct CDR3 sequences, about two thirds of them present only once. The CDR3 consists of 17 residues. Germline V gene data show CDR1 as LGHNA and CDR2 as YNFKEQ. A word on this clonotype: As yet, its antigen is unknown.

This rearrangement joins TRBV4-2 to TRBJ2-3, with 8 bases that match TRBD1. Sequenced material: tumor-adjacent normal liver tissue. The TCR was taken from a woman aged 55-70 years with primary liver carcinoma and hepatitis B virus infection. This chain's CDR3 is CVNSQEWGQEITDTQYF. The CDR3, as DNA: TGTGTCAACAGCCAAGAATGGGGACAGGAGATCACAGATACGCAGTATTTT.